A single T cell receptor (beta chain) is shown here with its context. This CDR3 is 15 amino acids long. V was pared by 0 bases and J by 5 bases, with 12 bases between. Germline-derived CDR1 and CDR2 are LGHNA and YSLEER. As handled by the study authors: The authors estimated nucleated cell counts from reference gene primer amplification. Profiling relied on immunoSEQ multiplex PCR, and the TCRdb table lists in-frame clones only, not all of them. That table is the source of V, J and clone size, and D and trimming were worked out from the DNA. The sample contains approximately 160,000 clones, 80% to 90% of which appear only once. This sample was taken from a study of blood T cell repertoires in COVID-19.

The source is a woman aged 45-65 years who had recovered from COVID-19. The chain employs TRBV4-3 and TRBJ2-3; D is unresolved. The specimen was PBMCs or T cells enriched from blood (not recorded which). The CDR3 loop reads CASSQEWVARDTQYF. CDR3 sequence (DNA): TGCGCCAGCAGCCAAGAATGGGTAGCAAGAGATACGCAGTATTTT.